The entry below describes one T cell receptor (beta chain). The junction differs from germline at one of its ends, possibly a read error. This record belongs to a study of blood T cell repertoires in COVID-19. Looking at the study overall: Sources were T cells, B-cell-depleted T cells, or PBMCs; the material itself was cDNA or gDNA.

Per the original methods: The assay estimated nucleated cells by amplifying reference gene primers. Some clones are missing from TCRdb's copy, which holds only in-frame ones; the method was immunoSEQ multiplex PCR. V, J and clone size reflect that table, while D and trimming were determined from the DNA. The sample carries 35,000 to 45,000 clones, about 77% recorded once. The CDR3 spans 12 residues. CDR1 MDHEN and CDR2 SYDVKM come from the germline V gene. The chain is built from TRBV28 and TRBJ2-7; 7 bases line up with TRBD1. Input material: peripheral blood. The sequence was collected from a woman aged 70-85 years with acute or convalescent COVID-19. The CDR3 coding sequence is TGTGCCAGCAGTTTGGGACGGGACAGCTTTCACTTC. As protein: CASSLGRDSFHF.